A single sample gave rise to the 31 T cell receptor beta chains below, sequenced in a study of blood T cell repertoires in COVID-19. Sequencing was performed with immunoSEQ multiplex PCR; in TCRdb, only in-frame clones are kept and a portion is missing. The sample lists roughly 280,000 clones; roughly 80% were seen once. The sequenced sample was peripheral blood. These receptors were collected from a man aged 55 to 69 who had recovered from COVID-19.

The chain joins TRBV2 to TRBJ2-1, with a weak D call TRBD2 (5 bases). Per germline, CDR1 SNHLY and CDR2 FYNNEI. The V end lost 7 bases, the J end lost 15 bases, and 25 bases lay between the germline ends. CDR3 size: 14 residues. CDR3 nucleotide sequence: TGTGCCAGCATTCAGGACTCCGCGAAGGGCGGGCGGTTCTTC. Amino acid sequence: CASIQDSAKGGRFF.

The genes are TRBV5-1 and TRBJ1-2; 7 bases fit TRBD1. CDR1 and CDR2 (germline): SGHRS, YFSETQ. The junction had 13 bases not matched to a gene; V was cut back by 4 bases and J by 4 bases. The CDR3 loop spans 16 amino acids. CDR3 region: CASSVTGTDPSYGYTF. The CDR3 coding sequence is TGCGCCAGCAGCGTAACCGGGACAGACCCTAGCTATGGCTACACCTTC.

This clone was detected only a few times. The gene calls are TRBV15 and TRBJ2-2; 10 bases agree with TRBD2. Germline V gene data show CDR1 as LNHNV and CDR2 as YYDKDF (reference sequence). V was clipped by 9 bases and J by 5 bases; unmatched bases: 9. CDR3 length: 15 amino acids. The CDR3 spells CATLHSGRGTGELFF. The CDR3 nucleotides read TGTGCCACTCTCCACAGCGGGAGGGGGACCGGGGAGCTGTTTTTT.

This clone has only one observation. The rearrangement joins TRBV18 to TRBJ2-2; 9 positions match TRBD2. CDR3 length: 17 residues. V shed 3 bases, J shed 6 bases, and the junction held 11 bases outside the gene matches. The germline gives CDR1 KGHSH, CDR2 LQKENI. As DNA, the CDR3 is TGTGCCAGCTCACCTCTCCATGGGGTAGCGGGAGCCGGGGAGCTGTTTTTT. It yields the protein CASSPLHGVAGAGELFF. Full variable domain (missing parts from reference TRBV18 and TRBJ2-2): NAGVMQNPRHLVRRRGQEARLRCSPMKGHSHVYWYRQLPEEGLKFMVYLQKENIIDESGMPKERFSAEFPKEGPSILRIQQVVRGDSAAYFCASSPLHGVAGAGELFFGEGSRLTVL.

The V call is TRBV5-1, the J call TRBJ2-1; TRBD2 matches at 7 bases. The CDR3 totals 14 residues. Germline CDR1 reads SGHRS; CDR2 reads YFSETQ. Germline trimming cut 3 bases from V and 6 bases from J; bases unmatched to any gene: 6. Here the CDR3 reads CASSWGRAGNEQFF. The CDR3 DNA sequence: TGCGCCAGCAGCTGGGGGAGGGCTGGCAATGAGCAGTTCTTC.

This chain connects TRBV2 to TRBJ1-2, with 9 nucleotides matching TRBD1. V gave up 6 bases and J gave up 8 bases; unmatched junction bases: 7. The CDR3 is 13 residues long. In germline, CDR1 is SNHLY, CDR2 FYNNEI. The CDR3 DNA reads TGTGCCAGCAGATCACAGGGGGCGCGGGGCTACACCTTC. Translation: CASRSQGARGYTF.

The chain has TRBV6-5 and TRBJ2-7, with 8 bases fitting TRBD1. Germline CDR1 is MNHEY and CDR2 is SVGAGI. This CDR3 contains 15 residues. V was clipped by 3 bases and J by 4 bases; unmatched bases: 8. CDR3 protein: CASSYQGASRYEQYF. The CDR3 DNA is TGTGCCAGCAGTTATCAGGGGGCATCTCGGTACGAGCAGTACTTC.

The count of this clone is one. The chain recombines TRBV4-1 with TRBJ1-5, with 9 bases identical to TRBD1. The CDR3 totals 17 residues. V was clipped by 1 base and J by 7 bases; unmatched bases: 11. The germline V gene has CDR1 MGHRA and CDR2 YSYEKL. The CDR3 DNA sequence: TGCGCCAGCAGCCAAGTTGGGGGGCGGGACAGGGCCCAGCCCCAGCATTTT. Encoded protein: CASSQVGGRDRAQPQHF.

The chain combines TRBV7-3 with TRBJ1-2, with 10 bases fitting TRBD1. V shed 5 bases and J 7 bases; nucleotides not matched to a gene: 4. This CDR3 comprises 13 residues. Germline CDR1 and CDR2: SGHTA and FQGTGA. In DNA form, the CDR3 reads TGTGCCAGCAGCCCCGGGACAGGGGTTGGCTACACCTTC. This sequence encodes CASSPGTGVGYTF.

The chain carries TRBV4-1 and TRBJ2-1; TRBD1 might be the D (5 bases). Trimming pared 0 bases from V and 0 bases from J, leaving 12 bases between. CDR1 MGHRA and CDR2 YSYEKL come from the germline V gene. The CDR3 has 17 amino acids. In nucleotides, the CDR3 is TGCGCCAGCAGCCAAGATAGACAGAGGAGCTCCTACAATGAGCAGTTCTTC. Its translation: CASSQDRQRSSYNEQFF.

The chain uses TRBV19 and TRBJ1-5; D is perhaps TRBD1 (6 bases). Trimming removed 4 bases from V and 6 bases from J, with 13 bases in between. The CDR3 has 14 amino acids. Germline loops: CDR1 LNHDA, CDR2 SQIVND (reference sequence). The CDR3 DNA follows: TGTGCCAGTAGTACCCAACAGGGCCCTCAGCCCCAGCATTTT. Its translation: CASSTQQGPQPQHF.

The gene calls are TRBV7-2 and TRBJ2-2; 10 bases line up with TRBD2. The CDR3 contains 15 residues. The J segment lost 7 bases and the V segment lost 5 bases, leaving 7 bases of the junction unmatched. Germline-derived CDR1 and CDR2 are SGHTA and FQGNSA. In DNA, the CDR3 is TGTGCCAGCAGCGACCGAACTAGCGGGGTCGGGGAGCTGTTTTTT. Translation gives CASSDRTSGVGELFF.

This chain uses TRBV28 with TRBJ2-7, with D tentatively TRBD1 (7 bases). V lost 7 bases, J lost 1 base, and 11 bases lay in between. Per the germline V gene, CDR1 is MDHEN and CDR2 is SYDVKM. The CDR3 is 13 amino acids. CDR3 sequence reads: CASKAGGSYEQYF. In DNA, the CDR3 is TGTGCCAGCAAGGCAGGGGGGTCCTACGAGCAGTACTTC.

The V and J genes are TRBV15 and TRBJ1-2; D not resolved. V was clipped by 3 bases and J by 10 bases, with 18 bases between them. Germline loops: CDR1 LNHNV, CDR2 YYDKDF (reference sequence). The CDR3 has 14 residues. CDR3: CATSSLYGVAYYTF. The CDR3 DNA is TGTGCCACCAGCAGCCTATACGGGGTCGCTTACTACACCTTC.

The rearrangement joins TRBV30 to TRBJ2-3; 8 nucleotides agree with TRBD2. V was pared by 2 bases and J by 0 bases, with 10 bases of the junction left unmatched. Germline V gene data show CDR1 as GTSNPN and CDR2 as SVGIG (reference sequence). CDR3 length equals 17 residues. The CDR3 here is CAWSPARGLASTDTQYF. The CDR3 bases are TGTGCCTGGAGTCCTGCCCGAGGACTAGCCAGCACAGATACGCAGTATTTT.

The J gene is TRBJ2-2, the V gene TRBV9; 10 positions match TRBD1. The CDR3 has 14 residues. Looked up from germline, CDR1 is SGDLS and CDR2 is YYNGEE. Trimming at V came to 4 bases and at J to 7 bases, leaving 4 bases not matched to a gene. CDR3 in amino acids: CASSSGTGVGELFF. CDR3 bases: TGTGCCAGCAGCTCCGGGACAGGGGTCGGGGAGCTGTTTTTT.

This clone has more than one count but fewer than ten. The CDR3 region is CASSLPGTGIRRQPQHF. CDR3 sequence (DNA): TGTGCCAGCAGCTTACCGGGGACAGGGATACGTCGGCAGCCCCAGCATTTT. The rearrangement uses TRBV7-2 and TRBJ1-5, with 9 positions matching TRBD1. This CDR3 spans 17 amino acids. V trimming: 2 bases; J trimming: 7 bases; junction bases outside the gene matches: 12. Germline CDR1 SGHTA, CDR2 FQGNSA. The entire variable domain, with the rest obtained from reference TRBV7-2 and TRBJ1-5, is as follows: GAGVSQSPSNKVTEKGKDVELRCDPISGHTALYWYRQSLGQGLEFLIYFQGNSAPDKSGLPSDRFSAERTGGSVSTLTIQRTQQEDSAVYLCASSLPGTGIRRQPQHFGDGTRLSIL.

The genes are TRBV5-4 and TRBJ2-5; D unclear. V was cut by 3 bases and J by 5 bases, with 14 bases left in between. Per germline, CDR1 SGHNT and CDR2 YYREEE (reference sequence). CDR3 length equals 14 residues. CDR3 loop: CASSSPGFPETQYF. DNA for the CDR3: TGTGCCAGCAGCTCACCCGGGTTTCCGGAGACCCAGTACTTC.

This clone has just one count. This chain links TRBV7-8 with TRBJ2-1; the match to TRBD2 covers 8 bases. J was trimmed by 7 bases and V by 4 bases; bases with no gene match: 3. CDR3 length: 13 amino acids. Germline assignment: CDR1 SGHVS and CDR2 FQNEAQ. In DNA, the CDR3 is TGTGCCAGCAGCTCCGGGACTAGGAATGAGCAGTTCTTC. Residues: CASSSGTRNEQFF.

Written as DNA, the CDR3 is TGTGCCAGCAGCCGATACAGGGAGGGGGACACTGAAGCTTTCTTT. Its protein product is CASSRYREGDTEAFF. The chain employs TRBV14 and TRBJ1-1, with D tentatively TRBD1 (6 bases). Germline values: CDR1 SGHDN, CDR2 FVKESK. V dropped 4 bases and J dropped 3 bases, with 15 bases sitting between them. This CDR3 is 15 amino acids long.

The rearrangement links TRBV25-1 to TRBJ2-1; possible D gene TRBD1, 5 bases. CDR1 and CDR2 from the germline V gene are MGHDK and SYGVNS. The CDR3 length is 13 residues. V gave up 1 base and J gave up 13 bases, with 14 bases separating them. CDR3 loop: CASSESPGIQQFF. The CDR3 DNA reads as TGTGCCAGCAGTGAATCCCCAGGGATCCAACAGTTCTTC.

J is TRBJ2-3 and V is TRBV6-5; 9 nucleotides match TRBD2. V was pared by 5 bases and J by 11 bases, with 5 bases of the junction left unmatched. Looked up from germline, CDR1 is MNHEY and CDR2 is SVGAGI. The CDR3 is made up of 12 amino acids. CDR3 sequence reads: CASSTPSGKQYF. The CDR3 DNA is TGTGCCAGCAGTACACCTAGCGGGAAGCAGTATTTT.

The chain combines TRBV19 with TRBJ1-4, with TRBD1 as a possible D gene (6 bases). From germline, CDR1 is LNHDA and CDR2 SQIVND (reference sequence). The V and J ends lost 7 bases and 3 bases respectively, with 15 bases between them. The CDR3 is 15 residues long. CDR3: CASTGLTGPNEKLFF. For the CDR3, the DNA is TGTGCCAGTACAGGGTTGACAGGACCTAATGAAAAACTGTTTTTT. Together with reference TRBV19 and TRBJ1-4, the CDR3 gives the full variable domain: DGGITQSPKYLFRKEGQNVTLSCEQNLNHDAMYWYRQDPGQGLRLIYYSQIVNDFQKGDIAEGYSVSREKKESFPLTVTSAQKNPTAFYLCASTGLTGPNEKLFFGSGTQLSVL.

The chain has TRBV4-1 and TRBJ1-4, with D unclear. CDR1 and CDR2 (germline): MGHRA, YSYEKL. Deletions cut 0 bases from V and 3 bases from J, with 8 bases between. This CDR3 spans 15 amino acids. This CDR3 reads CASSQDTGANEKLFF. CDR3 sequence (DNA): TGCGCCAGCAGCCAAGATACCGGGGCTAATGAAAAACTGTTTTTT.

The rearrangement joins TRBV11-2 to TRBJ1-4; 8 bases are a match to TRBD1. The germline V gene has CDR1 SGHAT and CDR2 FQNNGV. The CDR3 sequence is 15 residues long. With 3 bases clipped from V and 8 bases from J, the junction kept 8 bases outside the gene matches. The CDR3 coding sequence is TGTGCCAGCAGCTTGGGACAGGCTCGAGGGGAAAAACTGTTTTTT. Protein: CASSLGQARGEKLFF.

The gene calls are TRBV7-9 and TRBJ1-2; TRBD1 agrees at 9 bases. The V segment lost 4 bases and the J segment 6 bases; nucleotides outside the gene matches: 18. The CDR3 contains 18 residues. The germline gives CDR1 SEHNR, CDR2 FQNEAQ (reference sequence). CDR3 DNA sequence: TGTGCCAGCAGCTACCCAATAGGAGAACAGGGGGCCGGGGATGGCTACACCTTC. Protein product: CASSYPIGEQGAGDGYTF.

Only a few counts were recorded for this clone. The V and J genes are TRBV19 and TRBJ2-5; D may be TRBD2 (6 bases). This CDR3 contains 12 residues. V lost 9 bases, J lost 3 bases, and 11 bases lay in between. Germline V CDR1 and CDR2: LNHDA, SQIVND (reference sequence). Here the CDR3 DNA reads TGTGCCAGCCGGGACTTCAAAGAGACCCAGTACTTC. Protein product: CASRDFKETQYF. Combining the CDR3 with reference TRBV19 and TRBJ2-5 gives the whole variable domain DGGITQSPKYLFRKEGQNVTLSCEQNLNHDAMYWYRQDPGQGLRLIYYSQIVNDFQKGDIAEGYSVSREKKESFPLTVTSAQKNPTAFYLCASRDFKETQYFGPGTRLLVL.

The rearrangement links TRBV5-4 to TRBJ2-3; 9 nucleotides match TRBD2. V lost 4 bases to trimming and J lost 4 bases; unmatched junction nucleotides: 13. Germline-derived CDR1 and CDR2 are SGHNT and YYREEE (reference sequence). This CDR3 has 17 amino acids. CDR3 sequence: CASSPPPLAGVSDTQYF. The CDR3 DNA follows: TGTGCCAGCAGCCCCCCCCCGTTAGCGGGGGTGTCAGATACGCAGTATTTT.

This clone was seen more than once but under ten times. Distinct nucleotide sequences in the sample also encode this CDR3. The chain joins TRBV9 to TRBJ1-3; no reliable D call. The germline V gene encodes CDR1 SGDLS and CDR2 YYNGEE. The V end was cut by 2 bases, the J end by 1 base, with 7 bases between. There are 14 residues in the CDR3. CDR3 residues: CASSVAGSGNTIYF. In nucleotides, the CDR3 is TGTGCCAGCAGCGTTGCGGGGTCTGGAAACACCATATATTTT.

CDR3 residues: CASSDAGLTYEQYF. The DNA for the CDR3 is TGCGCCAGCAGTGACGCAGGGCTCACCTACGAGCAGTACTTC. V usage is TRBV10-2 and J usage is TRBJ2-7, with D possibly matching TRBD1 (5 bases). In germline, CDR1 is WSHSY, CDR2 SAAADI. This CDR3 region has 14 residues. Between the trimmed V and J ends, which lost 3 bases and 2 bases, there was a span of 11 bases.

The chain has TRBV2 and TRBJ2-7; 10 bases map to TRBD1. In germline, CDR1 is SNHLY, CDR2 FYNNEI. Trimming took 4 bases from V and 9 from J; bases not matched to a gene: 9. The CDR3 length is 14 residues. The CDR3 bases are TGTGCCAGCAGTGCCCACCCCGGGACAGGGGTGCAGTACTTC. It is translated as CASSAHPGTGVQYF.